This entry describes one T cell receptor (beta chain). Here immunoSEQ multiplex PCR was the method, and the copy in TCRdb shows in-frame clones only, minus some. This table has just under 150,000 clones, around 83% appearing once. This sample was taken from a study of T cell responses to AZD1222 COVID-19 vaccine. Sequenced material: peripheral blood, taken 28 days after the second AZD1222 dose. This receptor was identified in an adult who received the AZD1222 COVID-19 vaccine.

The CDR3 spells CASSYGTGVNSPLHF. The DNA of the CDR3 is TGTGCCAGCAGTTACGGGACAGGGGTCAATTCACCCCTCCACTTT. This chain joins TRBV6-5 and TRBJ1-6; 10 bases are a match to TRBD1. Germline V gene data show CDR1 as MNHEY and CDR2 as SVGAGI. V gave up 2 bases and J gave up 7 bases; unmatched junction bases: 2. The CDR3 totals 15 residues.